This T cell receptor (beta chain) came from a study of shared clonotypes between healthy human individuals. Study findings and constraints: A reduction in generation probabilities was seen for non-shared clonotypes relative to those shared by all four donors.

Each cell subset's genomic DNA was divided evenly among several immunoSEQ plates. Libraries were prepared by immunoSEQ multiplex PCR; TCRdb keeps only in-frame clonotypes and omits some of them. The sample yields roughly 2,300,000 clones, just under 95% seen once. CD4+ cells underwent separation, giving CD45RA+ naive and CD45RA-negative memory subsets. V was trimmed by 4 bases and J by 4 bases, leaving 20 bases between them. Germline CDR1 reads SGHRS; CDR2 reads YFSETQ. There are 17 residues in the CDR3. Concerning this clone itself: No antigen is known for it.

The clonotype was recovered from a man aged 18-30 years in good health. Some clones in this sample may be carry-over from other donors' samples. What was sequenced was naive CD4+ T cells from PBMCs. Noted subset: CD45RA+ positively selected. The rearrangement uses TRBV5-1 and TRBJ1-4, with D tentatively TRBD1 (5 bases). CDR3 sequence reads: CASSQGSLDRVNEKLFF. The CDR3 region has the DNA TGCGCCAGCAGCCAGGGATCCCTCGACAGAGTTAATGAAAAACTGTTTTTT.